The rows below give T cell receptor beta chains drawn from one sample of a study of OX40 agonist ivuxolimab in advanced cancers. Using immunoSEQ multiplex PCR, the repertoire was profiled, and TCRdb retains in-frame clones only, with some absent. This sample has about 83,000 clones, with over 75% found just once. Sample: CD4+ or CD8+ T cells sorted from blood, taken in a trial of the OX40 agonist ivuxolimab. The source of these receptors is an adult with an advanced solid tumor such as melanoma, head and neck, liver or kidney cancer. Each CDR3 is given with its conserved first and last residue. Fields, in order: J gene, D gene, V gene, clone size, CDR3 protein, CDR3 DNA. D genes are given only for firm matches. Clone size is not always given. Where it is, it says once, few, many or a class for expanded clones.

>TRBJ1-2|-|TRBV28|-
CASSAQGRGVYGYTF
TGTGCCAGCAGTGCCCAGGGTCGGGGGGTCTATGGCTACACCTTC
>TRBJ1-1|-|TRBV5-1|few
CASSFYPAGEKGEAFF
TGCGCCAGCAGCTTCTACCCGGCAGGGGAAAAGGGTGAAGCTTTCTTT
>TRBJ2-5|-|TRBV5-4|-
CASSLASPPIRETQYF
TGTGCCAGCAGCTTGGCGTCACCCCCGATCCGAGAGACCCAGTACTTC
>TRBJ2-5|-|TRBV9|-
CASSVGGGQETQYF
TGTGCCAGCAGCGTAGGAGGGGGACAAGAGACCCAGTACTTC
>TRBJ1-1|-|TRBV13|-
CASSSTGTRSSAFF
TGTGCCAGCAGCTCTACCGGGACAAGGAGTTCGGCTTTCTTT
>TRBJ2-1|-|TRBV7-8|-
CASSPRSFSNEQFF
TGTGCCAGCAGCCCCCGCAGCTTTTCCAATGAGCAGTTCTTC
>TRBJ1-6|-|TRBV6-5|-
CASSYSRTYNSPLHF
TGTGCCAGCAGTTACTCACGGACCTATAATTCACCCCTCCACTTT
>TRBJ2-1|TRBD2|TRBV11-2|-
CASSARLASYNEQFF
TGTGCCAGCAGCGCCCGACTAGCGAGCTACAATGAGCAGTTCTTC
>TRBJ1-5|-|TRBV4-1|-
CASSQGEGPPLGNQPQHF
TGCGCCAGCAGCCAAGGTGAGGGACCTCCTTTGGGCAATCAGCCCCAGCATTTT
>TRBJ2-2|-|TRBV11-2|-
CASLGWQGNTGELFF
TGTGCCAGCCTCGGCTGGCAGGGGAACACCGGGGAGCTGTTTTTT
>TRBJ2-1|-|TRBV29-1|-
CSVDHGQQWQFF
TGCAGCGTTGACCATGGACAGCAGTGGCAGTTCTTC
>TRBJ1-2|-|TRBV28|-
CATSSSGVIYTF
TGTGCCACCAGCTCTTCGGGAGTTATCTACACCTTC
>TRBJ2-4|TRBD1|TRBV11-2|-
CASRGQGANIQYF
TGTGCCAGCAGAGGACAGGGGGCAAACATTCAGTACTTC
>TRBJ1-1|TRBD1|TRBV9|-
CASSSRDRGLEAFF
TGTGCCAGCAGCTCAAGGGACAGGGGACTCGAAGCTTTCTTT
>TRBJ1-6|-|TRBV6-5|-
CASQQASSYNSPLHF
TGTGCCAGCCAACAGGCTAGCTCCTATAATTCACCCCTCCACTTT
>TRBJ2-7|TRBD1|TRBV6-6|-
CASSYGGQHYEQYF
TGTGCCAGCAGTTACGGGGGACAGCACTACGAGCAGTACTTC